This T cell receptor (beta chain) emerged from a study of blood T cell repertoires in COVID-19. Only in-frame clones appear in the TCRdb table, and some are missing; sequencing was by immunoSEQ multiplex PCR. The sample contains 85,000 to 100,000 clones, just over 85% of which appear only once. The germline V gene has CDR1 SGHTS and CDR2 YDEGEE. Trimming left V 1 base short and J 1 base short, with 9 bases between. This CDR3 has 14 amino acids. This clone came up once. The chain employs TRBV5-8 and TRBJ2-7; D possibly corresponds to TRBD2 (5 bases). The TCR comes from a man aged 50 or older with COVID-19, enrolled during active disease. Sample: peripheral blood. In nucleotides, the CDR3 is TGTGCCAGCAGCTTGAGGACGGGATCCTACGAGCAGTACTTC. It translates to CASSLRTGSYEQYF.